The present T cell receptor (beta chain) was sequenced within a study of T cell responses to AZD1222 COVID-19 vaccine. On the study more broadly: Some second doses came at about 4 weeks and others at about 12 weeks; these were pooled.

Germline lookup yields CDR1 MNHEY and CDR2 SVGEGT. V shed 5 bases, J shed 1 base, and the junction held 10 bases outside the gene matches. CDR3 length: 16 amino acids. On this clone: Antigen: not known.

Profiling relied on immunoSEQ multiplex PCR, and the TCRdb table lists in-frame clones only, not all of them. The table lists roughly 97,000 clones, 93% of them singletons, with approximately 4.7% in the top ten. General study points: Samples come after the peak T cell response, not at day 14. White British donors predominated, females outnumbered males, and clonal diversity was possibly underestimated. Two AZD1222 administrations were followed by greater Spike-specific TCR breadth and depth.

The V call is TRBV6-2 or TRBV6-3, the J call TRBJ2-7, with 8 bases lining up with TRBD2. This sample comprised peripheral blood, obtained on day 0 of AZD1222 vaccination. This clonotype was obtained from an adult in good health. The CDR3 sequence is CASSTKPGTRSYEQYF. The CDR3 DNA follows: TGTGCCAGCAGTACCAAACCCGGGACTAGGTCCTACGAGCAGTACTTC.